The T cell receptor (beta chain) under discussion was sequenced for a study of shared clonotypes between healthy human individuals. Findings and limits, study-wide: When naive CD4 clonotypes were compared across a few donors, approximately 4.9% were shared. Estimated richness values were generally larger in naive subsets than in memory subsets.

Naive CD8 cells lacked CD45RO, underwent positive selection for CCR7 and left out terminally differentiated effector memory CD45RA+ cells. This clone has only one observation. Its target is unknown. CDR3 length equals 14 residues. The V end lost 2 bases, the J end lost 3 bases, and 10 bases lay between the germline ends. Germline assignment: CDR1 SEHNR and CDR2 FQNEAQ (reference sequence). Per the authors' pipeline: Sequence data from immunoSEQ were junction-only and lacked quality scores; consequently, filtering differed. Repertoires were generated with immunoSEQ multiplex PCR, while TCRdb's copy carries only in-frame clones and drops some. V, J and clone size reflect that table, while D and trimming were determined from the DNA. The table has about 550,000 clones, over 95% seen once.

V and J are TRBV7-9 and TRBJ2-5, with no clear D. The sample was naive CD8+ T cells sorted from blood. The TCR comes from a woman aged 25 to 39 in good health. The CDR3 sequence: CASSLRAREETQYF. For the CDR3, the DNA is TGTGCCAGCAGCTTAAGGGCCAGAGAAGAGACCCAGTACTTC.